This T cell receptor beta chain was sequenced in a study of T cell responses to AZD1222 COVID-19 vaccine (dated by TCRdb to the early 2020s). As for the study more broadly: A total of just over 230 trial participants underwent TCR sequencing, of whom 200 to 220 received two doses of AZD1222 and about 26 received two doses of the MenACWY control vaccine. Trial participants were enrolled into age subgroups of 18-55, 56-69 and 70-plus years, which contained roughly 140, 27 and 60 TCR-sequenced participants, respectively. What the research found in general, with its limitations: Conclusions about previously exposed vaccinees are limited because only five to seven AZD1222 recipients were SARS-CoV-2 seropositive at baseline. Participants were mostly white British, with more females than males. The authors suggested clonal diversity may have been underestimated. Epitopes outside the regions mutated in the B.1.351 and B.1.1.7 variants were reportedly recognized by nearly half of the unique spike-specific TCRs. In the small 56-69-year group, the increase in depth fell short of significance, most likely because of low power. Vaccine-associated CD4 TCRs spanned the whole spike protein, with dominant responses in regions 160-218 and 743-854. Because no day 14 peak-response samples were available, repertoires were characterized only after the peak T cell response. After two AZD1222 doses, spike-specific TCR breadth and depth were significantly higher than at day 0 and than in MenACWY recipients.

The CDR3 regions of human TCRbeta chains were analyzed by immunosequencing. The authors processed their data as follows. Repertoire TCRs were matched against a reference library of SARS-CoV-2-specific TCRs generated with the MIRA antigen-specificity platform. Breadth was defined as the fraction of unique TCRs that were SARS-CoV-2-associated. Depth was defined as the fraction of total T cells that were SARS-CoV-2-associated. Using the MIRA data, each spike-specific TCR was mapped to the spike region that the TCR reacts to and placed in a CD4 or CD8 class. Log10-transformed breadth and depth values were compared by one-way ANOVA with Sidak's multiple comparisons tests. The immuneACCESS repertoire file appears here via TCRdb, limited to in-frame rearrangements. These files lack a portion of the clones; in checked studies, under half of the deficit traces to unresolved V genes, and the cause of the others is not known. D and trimming come from the DNA, and the V and J calls and clone size come from that table. The sample profile shows about 84,000 clones; 80% to 90% of them were found once. Roughly 10% of the sample is held by the ten biggest clonotypes.

Note on this clone: Its antigen has not been determined. Base qualities are not recorded, but no much larger clone differs from it by a single base.

The CDR3 holds 16 amino acids from the cysteine to the phenylalanine. Solely the CDR3 DNA is kept, with 48 bases framed from the first base. V is reduced by 2 bases and J by 4 bases, leaving a spacing of 17 bases between them. CDR1 and CDR2 were assigned from the germline V gene as MNHEY and SVGAGI. Per the publication, the time point label means: about 28 days (+/-7) after the second vaccine dose. Because spike-specific TCR depth and breadth did not differ between the two schedules, AZD1222 recipients who got a second dose at roughly 4 weeks were pooled with those who got a second dose at roughly 12 weeks. Samples from vaccinated people were obtained from the UK trials COV001 and COV002, which included a single-blind randomized controlled phase 2/3 trial of AZD1222 (ChAdOx1 nCoV-19) in healthy adults. Trial participant PBMC samples were collected at day 0 and day 28 after the second dose for TCRbeta chain sequencing.

The V and J segments used are TRBV6-5 and TRBJ1-2, with no confident D gene call. The sequence derives from an adult who received the AZD1222 COVID-19 vaccine. The material sequenced was peripheral blood, taken 28 days after the second AZD1222 dose. The DNA is as follows: TGTGCCAGCAGTTACAGCTCGGGTAGTCGGACCTATGGCTACACCTTC. The translation is CASSYSSGSRTYGYTF.